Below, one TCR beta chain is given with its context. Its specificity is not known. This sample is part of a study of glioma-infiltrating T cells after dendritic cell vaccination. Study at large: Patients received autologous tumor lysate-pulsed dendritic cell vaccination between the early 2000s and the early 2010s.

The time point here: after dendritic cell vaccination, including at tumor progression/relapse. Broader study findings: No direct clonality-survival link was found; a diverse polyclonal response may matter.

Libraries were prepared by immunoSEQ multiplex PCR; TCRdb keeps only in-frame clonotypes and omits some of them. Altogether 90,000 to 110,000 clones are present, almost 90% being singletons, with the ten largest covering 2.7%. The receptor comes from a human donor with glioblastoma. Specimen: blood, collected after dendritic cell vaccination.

CDR3: CASSRERGSYNEQFF. The CDR3 region has the DNA TGTGCCAGCAGCCGTGAGCGGGGGTCCTACAATGAGCAGTTCTTC. The rearrangement joins TRBV6-5 to TRBJ2-1; 8 bases match TRBD2. Germline V CDR1 and CDR2: MNHEY, SVGAGI. J lost 1 base, V lost 6 bases, and 5 bases had no gene match. The CDR3 extends over 15 amino acids.